This paragraph covers one TCR beta chain sequence. The antigen this receptor binds is unknown. Base qualities are not at hand, and no much larger clone is one base apart. This sample was included in a study of cytomegalovirus exposure and HLA in healthy donors (dated by TCRdb to about 2017). Regarding the research as a whole: An earlier analysis of approximately 640 of the donors reported about 250 Gb of sequence data and around 110 million unique TCR beta sequences from 150 million to 200 million T cells. The number of typed donors differed by locus: about 629-630 for A, B, C, DRB1 and DQB1; 500 to 550 for DQA1; roughly 600 for DPA1; and some 430 for DPB1. Besides the first cohort of around 700 subjects, a separate validation cohort made up of roughly 130 different subjects was used. The study aimed to test whether cataloging public T cell receptors could reveal signatures of past pathogen exposure. A later genetic analysis used genome-wide SNP genotypes for about 60% of the roughly 670 donors, treating that subset as a discovery cohort. Approximately 310 gigabases of sequencing data and 70 million to 100 million unique TCR sequences were included in an early release covering under 650 HLA-typed donors. Four or five DR-DQ haplotypes were handled as single units for association and clustering because linkage in the cohort was strong. To study patterns of TCR occurrence, a later analysis re-analyzed previously published TCR beta repertoires from 650 to 750 donors and added high-resolution HLA genotyping. On average, 235,054 unique TCR beta nucleotide sequences were sequenced per donor among roughly 430 genotyped donors of the cohort, with roughly 18% of those sequences being non-productive. High-throughput TCR immunosequencing, statistical association of individual TCRs with disease status, and machine learning were combined to predict cytomegalovirus infection status. Both class I and class II loci were covered by HLA typing, at four-digit resolution. Rather than using new phenotypic data, the later analysis identified candidate immune exposures from TCR beta sequences and from how often those sequences occurred across donors. All discovery cohort repertoires had been generated on a single sequencing platform. Of the roughly 400 genotyped donors, roughly 80% were placed in the genetic ancestry cluster associated with self-reported Caucasian donors. The study used immunosequencing to profile the T cell repertoires of some 600 subjects and linked those repertoires to cytomegalovirus serostatus. Donor age, sex, ethnicity and CMV serostatus were compiled together with the repertoire data. An earlier analysis of several hundred of the donors applied high-throughput TCR beta sequencing to assess whether each TCR beta V gene segment acted as functional or pseudogenic. Overall results and qualifications from the work: The only immune exposure information available for the cohort was CMV serostatus. HLA typing was unavailable for some donors at each locus, so association tests used only the typed subset. A later analysis found that most CMV-associated TCR beta chains appeared HLA-restricted, with HLA associations seemingly driven largely by CMV exposure. The 87-base-pair reads could not distinguish some IMGT-functional V segments, including TRBV6-2 and TRBV6-3, so those segments were excluded. The presence/absence analyses assumed that sequencing depth was roughly uniform across donors, and that assumption may not be true. In a later analysis, HLA-associated TCR beta chains were found to be more clonally expanded and to have lower generation probabilities than equally common non-associated chains. Specific HLA alleles were associated with 15,000 to 20,000 TCR beta sequences at a false discovery rate of 0.05 in a later analysis. A later genetic analysis reported fewer N-insertions in productive TCRs among donors in an Asian-associated ancestry cluster than the roughly 700-donor mean. Cytomegalovirus status was reported to be diagnosed by the classifier with high specificity and sensitivity in both the original and validation cohorts. According to a later analysis, TCR association rates differed among HLA loci, with DRB1 alleles showing the most associated TCRs and HLA-C alleles showing the fewest. Broadly in line with IMGT annotations, most TCR beta V segments showed up in productive rearrangements about 87% or about 30% of the time in an earlier analysis of roughly 590 of the donors. Several of the top co-occurrence clusters appeared to be linked to parvovirus B19, influenza, CMV and Epstein-Barr virus, according to a later analysis. It was suggested by the authors that the approach could potentially be generalized to other disease states and immunological phenotypes. A cluster of highly shared sequence variants was judged likely to represent a technical artifact of the sequencing pipeline. A further reported finding was that TCR beta sequences accurately predicted the HLA-A and HLA-B alleles for most subjects in the first cohort. Because counts were too low, roughly 17 rarely observed V segments, including chromosome 9 orphons, were left out of the earlier analysis of several hundred of the donors. The study listed 170 or so TCR beta chains as associated with cytomegalovirus. The cohort was sequenced for TCR beta chains only, and without alpha or paired-chain data the features that could be detected were limited. While some public TCRs were present in many individuals, most TCR sequences turned up only very rarely across donors. A few of the identified cytomegalovirus-associated TCR beta chains were confirmed in vitro to be specific for cytomegalovirus antigens. An association between a missense DCLRE1C variant and V-gene and J-gene trimming of TCR beta chains was found in a later genetic analysis and replicated in an independent cohort. Strong co-occurrence of HLA alleles, especially DR and DQ, made assigning TCR associations to individual alleles difficult. Correlated functional status among segregating V segments might reflect linkage disequilibrium, but an unknown experimental factor could not be ruled out.

Cut back by 3 bases and 4 bases, the V and J ends lie 12 bases apart. Spanning cysteine to phenylalanine, the CDR3 consists of 13 amino acids. Only the CDR3 region is kept as DNA, spanning 39 bases read in frame from base 1. CDR1 and CDR2, looked up from the germline V gene, are SQVTM and ANQGSEA. The library was produced with the immunoSEQ multiplex PCR assay. For the multiplex PCR, a mixture combining 60 forward primers for TCR Vbeta segments and 13 reverse primers for TCR Jbeta segments was used. The CDR3 region of rearranged TCR beta genes was amplified from genomic DNA with a multiplex PCR assay. The Illumina HiSeq System was used to sequence the amplified TCR beta libraries as 87-base-pair reads. The paper's processing steps were these. Across the 666 repertoires, a later analysis counted some 81 million unique TCR beta chains, roughly 11 million of which were shared by at least two donors. Raw reads were error-corrected and collapsed into unique sequences by a nearest-neighbor algorithm in which closely related sequences were merged to remove PCR and sequencing errors. CDR3 sequences were aligned to IMGT reference sequences to assign V, D and J gene segments. Each retained sequence needed at least a six-nucleotide match to both a V gene segment and a J gene segment. A rearrangement counted as productive if the CDR3 had no stop codons and remained in frame with V and J, and every other rearrangement counted as non-productive. Following IMGT convention, CDR3 was defined as the stretch from the second conserved V-encoded cysteine up to the conserved J-encoded phenylalanine. In an earlier analysis of roughly 580 of the donors, sequences lacking an unambiguous match to a single V gene segment were excluded. An earlier analysis of a few hundred of the donors classified V segments as functional when productive rearrangements were above 56.7% and as segregating when the standard deviation between donors was above 5%. To diagnose cytomegalovirus status from the catalog of TCR beta chain sequences, a statistical classification framework was built. V and J gene assignment, in a later analysis, came from comparing TCR nucleotide sequences with IMGT/GENE-DB human TR gene sequences. The TCRdist pipeline was used in a later analysis to assign CDR3 sequences and most-parsimonious VDJ recombination scenarios. In a later analysis, each TCR beta chain was defined by its CDR3 amino acid sequence together with its V-gene family, and reads without a unique V-gene family were excluded. As a way to deal with suspected cross-contamination and a sequencing artifact, a later analysis dropped over 550 nucleotide sequences that were highly shared and had low generation probability. A later analysis calculated a clonal expansion index for each public chain from normalized within-repertoire ranks of inferred template counts. Generation probabilities in a later analysis came from a VDJ recombination model fitted to out-of-frame rearrangements, and those results were checked against IGoR. In a later analysis, hypergeometric tests were used to score TCR-TCR, TCR-HLA and TCR-CMV co-occurrence, with a repertoire-size bias correction applied to TCR pairs. To estimate false discovery rates, a later analysis permuted the HLA or CMV assignments 20 times. In a later analysis, co-occurring TCRs were grouped using DBSCAN, and TCRdist sequence similarity was added for clustering within HLA-allele-positive subsets. For co-occurrence clustering, repertoires with fewer than 30,000 or more than 120,000 public chains were excluded, along with 5 or 6 repertoires with anomalous nucleotide sharing. In TCRdb, the immuneACCESS table is reduced to in-frame sequences with V and J assigned. These tables do not hold every clone; where another copy was compared, an unresolved V gene accounts for under half, and the others remain unexplained. For V, J and clone size, that table is used; D and trimming come from the DNA. For this sample the table gives about 160,000 clones, of which about four fifths were detected only once. The ten most abundant clones make up 3.5% to 5% of the sample.

The cohort was made up of approximately 670 healthy bone marrow donors. Cohort members were all nominally healthy when sampled, although unrecorded immune exposures were likely present. The donor was CMV seropositive and belonged to the group of about 290 seropositive cohort members. A peripheral blood sample was provided by each donor, and peripheral blood mononuclear cells were used for TCR beta sequencing. Genomic DNA extraction from the blood cell samples was performed with the Qiagen DNeasy Blood Extraction Kit. What was sequenced was PBMCs. Recombination connected TRBV29-1 to TRBJ1-1; TRBD1 is a possible D gene, resting on 6 matching bases. The sequence derives from a man in his fifties or sixties in good health and CMV-seropositive. The CDR3 sequence is CSVDQGWSTEAFF. Here is the DNA: TGCAGCGTTGACCAGGGGTGGAGCACTGAAGCTTTCTTT.